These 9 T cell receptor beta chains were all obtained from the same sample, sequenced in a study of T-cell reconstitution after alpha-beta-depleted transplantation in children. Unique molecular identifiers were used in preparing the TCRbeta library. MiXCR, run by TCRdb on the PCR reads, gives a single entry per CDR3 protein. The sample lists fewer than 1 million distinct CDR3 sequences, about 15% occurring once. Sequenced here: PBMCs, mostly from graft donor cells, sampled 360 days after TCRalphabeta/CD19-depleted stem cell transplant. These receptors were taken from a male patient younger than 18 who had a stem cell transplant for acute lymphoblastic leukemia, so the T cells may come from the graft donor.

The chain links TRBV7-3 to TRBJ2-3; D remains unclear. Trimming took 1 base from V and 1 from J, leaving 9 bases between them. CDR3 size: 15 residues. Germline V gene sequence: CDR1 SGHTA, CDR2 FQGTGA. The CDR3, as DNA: TGTGCCAGCAGCTTAATTTGGAGCCGCACAGATACGCAGTATTTT. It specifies CASSLIWSRTDTQYF.

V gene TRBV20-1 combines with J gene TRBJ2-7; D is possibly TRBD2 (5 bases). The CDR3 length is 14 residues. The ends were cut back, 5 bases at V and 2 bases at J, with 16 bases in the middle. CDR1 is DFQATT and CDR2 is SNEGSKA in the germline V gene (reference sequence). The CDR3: CSASRGSTPYEQYF. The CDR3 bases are TGCAGTGCTTCGAGAGGGTCAACCCCCTACGAGCAGTACTTC.

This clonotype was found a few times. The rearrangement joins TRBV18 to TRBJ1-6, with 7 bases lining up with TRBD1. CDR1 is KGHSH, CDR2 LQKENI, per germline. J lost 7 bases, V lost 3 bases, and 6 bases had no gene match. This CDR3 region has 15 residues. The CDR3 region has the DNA TGTGCCAGCTCACCGCTCGGACAGGAGAATTCACCCCTCCACTTT. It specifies CASSPLGQENSPLHF.

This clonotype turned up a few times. CDR3 region: CASRTERTLQETQYF. The CDR3 nucleotides read TGTGCCTCCCGAACAGAGCGGACACTTCAAGAGACCCAGTACTTC. The chain is built from TRBV2 and TRBJ2-5; the D call may be TRBD1 or TRBD2 (5 bases each). V lost 11 bases and J lost 2, with 21 bases in between. CDR1 is SNHLY, CDR2 FYNNEI, per germline. The CDR3 spans 15 residues.

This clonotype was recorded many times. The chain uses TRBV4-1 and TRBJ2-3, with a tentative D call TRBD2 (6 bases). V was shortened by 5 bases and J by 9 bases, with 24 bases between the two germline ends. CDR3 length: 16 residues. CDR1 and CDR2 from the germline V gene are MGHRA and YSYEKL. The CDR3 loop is CASSSPILASQLTQYF. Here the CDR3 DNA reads TGCGCCAGCAGCTCCCCCATCCTAGCGAGCCAACTCACGCAGTATTTT.

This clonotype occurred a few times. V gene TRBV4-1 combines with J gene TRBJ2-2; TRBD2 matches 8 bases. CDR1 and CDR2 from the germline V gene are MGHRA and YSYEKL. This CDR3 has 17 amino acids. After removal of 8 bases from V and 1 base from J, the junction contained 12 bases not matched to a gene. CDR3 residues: CASLHALAGLNTGELFF. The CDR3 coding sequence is TGCGCCAGCCTACACGCCCTAGCGGGTTTGAACACCGGGGAGCTGTTTTTT.

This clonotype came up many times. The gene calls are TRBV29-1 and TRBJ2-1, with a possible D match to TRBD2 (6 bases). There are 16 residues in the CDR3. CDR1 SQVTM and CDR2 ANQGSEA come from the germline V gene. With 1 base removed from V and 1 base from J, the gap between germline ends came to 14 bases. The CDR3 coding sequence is TGCAGCGTTGAAGGCATAGCGGTAACTTCCTACAATGAGCAGTTCTTC. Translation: CSVEGIAVTSYNEQFF.

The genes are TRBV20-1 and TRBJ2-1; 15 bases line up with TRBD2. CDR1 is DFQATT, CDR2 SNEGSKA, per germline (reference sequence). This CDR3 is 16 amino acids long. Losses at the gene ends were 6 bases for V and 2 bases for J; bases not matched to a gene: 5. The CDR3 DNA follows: TGCAGTGCGTCTAGGACTAGCGGGAGGGCCTACAATGAGCAGTTCTTC. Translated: CSASRTSGRAYNEQFF.

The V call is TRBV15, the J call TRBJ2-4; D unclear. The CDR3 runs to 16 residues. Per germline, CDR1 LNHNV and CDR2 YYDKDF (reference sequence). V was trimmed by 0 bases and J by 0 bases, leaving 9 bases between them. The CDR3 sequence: CATSRDVSIAKNIQYF. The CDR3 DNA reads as TGTGCCACCAGCAGAGATGTCAGTATAGCCAAAAACATTCAGTACTTC.